This TCR beta chain was sequenced in a study of blood T cell repertoires in COVID-19. Across the study: The United States, Italy and Spain supplied acute and convalescent COVID-19 samples.

Method: immunoSEQ multiplex PCR; TCRdb's copy keeps in-frame clones and lacks some. The sample shows about 150,000 clones, roughly four fifths of them seen only once. This clone was detected only once. The V end was cut by 3 bases, the J end by 5 bases, with 11 bases between. This CDR3 has 14 residues. Germline V lookup: CDR1 MNHNS, CDR2 SASEGT. The J gene is TRBJ1-3, the V gene TRBV6-1; tentative D call: TRBD1 (5 bases). The specimen was peripheral blood. This receptor was taken from a human donor with acute or convalescent COVID-19. The donor label of this sample is uncertain. The CDR3 here is CASSDAGFRNTIYF. CDR3 DNA: TGTGCCAGCAGTGATGCAGGGTTCAGAAACACCATATATTTT.